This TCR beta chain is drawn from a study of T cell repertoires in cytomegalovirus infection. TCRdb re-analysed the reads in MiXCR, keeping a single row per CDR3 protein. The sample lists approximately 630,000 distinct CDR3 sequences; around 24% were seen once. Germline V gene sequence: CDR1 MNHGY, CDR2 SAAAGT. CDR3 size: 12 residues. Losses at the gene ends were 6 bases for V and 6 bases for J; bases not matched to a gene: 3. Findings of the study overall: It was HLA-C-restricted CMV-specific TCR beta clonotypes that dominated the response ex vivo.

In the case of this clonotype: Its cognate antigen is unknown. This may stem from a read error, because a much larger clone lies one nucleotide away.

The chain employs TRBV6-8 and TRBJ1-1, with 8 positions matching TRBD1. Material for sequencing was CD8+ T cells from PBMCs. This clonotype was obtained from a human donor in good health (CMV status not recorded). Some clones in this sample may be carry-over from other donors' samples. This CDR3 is CASSEDRAEAFF. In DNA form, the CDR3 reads TGTGCCAGCAGCGAGGACAGGGCTGAAGCTTTCTTT.